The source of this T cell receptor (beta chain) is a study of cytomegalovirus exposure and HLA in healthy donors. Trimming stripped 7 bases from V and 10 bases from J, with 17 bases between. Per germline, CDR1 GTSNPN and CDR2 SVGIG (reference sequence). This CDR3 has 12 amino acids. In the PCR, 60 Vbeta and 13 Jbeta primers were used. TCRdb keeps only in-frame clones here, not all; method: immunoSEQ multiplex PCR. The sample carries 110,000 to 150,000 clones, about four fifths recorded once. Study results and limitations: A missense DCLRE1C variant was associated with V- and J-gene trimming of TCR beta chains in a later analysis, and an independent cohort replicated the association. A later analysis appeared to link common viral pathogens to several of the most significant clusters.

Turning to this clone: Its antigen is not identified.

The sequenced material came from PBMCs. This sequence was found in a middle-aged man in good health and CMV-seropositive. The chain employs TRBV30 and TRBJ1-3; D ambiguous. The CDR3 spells CASERGETTIYF. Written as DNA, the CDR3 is TGTGCCTCCGAACGAGGCGAAACGACCATATATTTT.